Listed below are T cell receptor beta chains from one sample, sequenced in a study of CD8 T cells in ankylosing spondylitis. TCRdb re-derived calls from the 5' RACE reads in MiXCR, one entry per CDR3 protein. The sample records a few hundred thousand distinct CDR3 sequences, less than 25% being singletons. The material sequenced was blood, either unsorted or a sorted T cell fraction (not recorded which). The receptors were gathered from a female donor with ankylosing spondylitis or in good health (not recorded which). CDR3s include the opening cysteine and the closing phenylalanine or tryptophan. Each record gives: clone size, D gene, V gene, J gene, CDR3 protein, CDR3 DNA. D genes are given only for firm matches. The size field is filled for only some rows; it gives once, few, many or a size class.

abundance: many; d_gene: TRBD2; v_gene: TRBV20-1; j_gene: TRBJ2-3; CDR3aa: CSAILGLGSTDTQYF; CDR3nt: TGCAGTGCTATCCTCGGACTAGGTAGCACAGATACGCAGTATTTT
abundance: -; d_gene: -; v_gene: TRBV21-1; j_gene: TRBJ2-2; CDR3aa: CASGTGGKTGELFF; CDR3nt: TGTGCCAGCGGGACAGGCGGAAAAACCGGGGAGCTGTTTTTT
abundance: many; d_gene: TRBD2; v_gene: TRBV27; j_gene: TRBJ2-7; CDR3aa: CASSLYTKREMHEQYF; CDR3nt: TGTGCCAGCAGTTTATACACCAAGCGGGAAATGCACGAGCAGTACTTC
abundance: -; d_gene: TRBD2; v_gene: TRBV12-3/TRBV12-4; j_gene: TRBJ2-1; CDR3aa: CAGSLSGVVREAYNEQFF; CDR3nt: TGTGCCGGCAGTTTGTCCGGCGTCGTGCGGGAGGCTTACAATGAGCAGTTCTTC
abundance: -; d_gene: -; v_gene: TRBV18; j_gene: TRBJ1-1; CDR3aa: CASSGGGVDTEAFF; CDR3nt: TGTGCCAGCTCCGGGGGGGGCGTCGACACTGAAGCTTTCTTT
abundance: many; d_gene: -; v_gene: TRBV20-1; j_gene: TRBJ1-5; CDR3aa: CSATGPGQPQHF; CDR3nt: TGCAGTGCCACAGGCCCCGGACAGCCCCAGCATTTT
abundance: few; d_gene: -; v_gene: TRBV20-1; j_gene: TRBJ2-7; CDR3aa: CSAIRGLNYEQYF; CDR3nt: TGCAGTGCTATACGCGGATTGAACTACGAGCAGTACTTC
abundance: once; d_gene: -; v_gene: TRBV21-1; j_gene: TRBJ1-5; CDR3aa: CASSKVAAPYQPQHF; CDR3nt: TGTGCCAGCAGCAAAGTCGCAGCACCGTATCAGCCCCAGCATTTT
abundance: few; d_gene: -; v_gene: TRBV5-8; j_gene: TRBJ2-3; CDR3aa: CASGITQYF; CDR3nt: TGTGCCAGCGGTATTACGCAGTATTTT
abundance: -; d_gene: TRBD1; v_gene: TRBV27; j_gene: TRBJ2-3; CDR3aa: CASSSRGQGADTQYF; CDR3nt: TGTGCCAGCAGTTCTCGGGGGCAGGGGGCTGATACGCAGTATTTT
abundance: many; d_gene: -; v_gene: TRBV2; j_gene: TRBJ2-2; CDR3aa: CASSDRAGTGELFF; CDR3nt: TGTGCCAGCAGTGACAGGGCGGGCACCGGGGAGCTGTTTTTT
abundance: -; d_gene: -; v_gene: TRBV18; j_gene: TRBJ2-7; CDR3aa: CASSPQGTSYEQYF; CDR3nt: TGTGCCAGCTCACCACAGGGTACCTCCTACGAGCAGTACTTC
abundance: -; d_gene: TRBD2; v_gene: TRBV6-1; j_gene: TRBJ2-1; CDR3aa: CASRNGLASSYNEQFF; CDR3nt: TGTGCCAGCAGAAACGGACTAGCCAGCTCCTACAATGAGCAGTTCTTC
abundance: -; d_gene: TRBD2; v_gene: TRBV10-2; j_gene: TRBJ2-7; CDR3aa: CASQRELEQYF; CDR3nt: TGCGCCAGCCAGCGGGAGCTCGAGCAGTACTTC
abundance: many; d_gene: TRBD2; v_gene: TRBV6-1; j_gene: TRBJ2-7; CDR3aa: CASMGGSGLYEQYF; CDR3nt: TGTGCCAGCATGGGCGGGAGCGGTCTATACGAGCAGTACTTC
abundance: few; d_gene: -; v_gene: TRBV4-3; j_gene: TRBJ2-1; CDR3aa: CASSQLGLNNEQFF; CDR3nt: TGCGCCAGCAGCCAGCTGGGACTCAACAATGAGCAGTTCTTC
abundance: -; d_gene: -; v_gene: TRBV7-2; j_gene: TRBJ1-4; CDR3aa: CASSPTPAPNEKLFF; CDR3nt: TGTGCCAGCAGCCCTACCCCTGCCCCTAATGAAAAACTGTTTTTT
abundance: -; d_gene: -; v_gene: TRBV20-1; j_gene: TRBJ2-1; CDR3aa: CSARGAEGFSYNEQFF; CDR3nt: TGCAGTGCTAGAGGGGCAGAAGGATTCTCCTACAATGAGCAGTTCTTC
abundance: many; d_gene: -; v_gene: TRBV29-1; j_gene: TRBJ2-7; CDR3aa: CSVCPRLMDEQYF; CDR3nt: TGCAGCGTCTGCCCACGCCTAATGGACGAGCAGTACTTC
abundance: -; d_gene: TRBD2; v_gene: TRBV20-1; j_gene: TRBJ2-1; CDR3aa: CSARVPTSGSRGEQFF; CDR3nt: TGCAGTGCTAGAGTTCCGACTAGCGGGAGTAGAGGGGAGCAGTTCTTC
abundance: few; d_gene: TRBD1; v_gene: TRBV7-9; j_gene: TRBJ2-7; CDR3aa: CASSPWDSEQYF; CDR3nt: TGTGCCAGCAGCCCATGGGACAGCGAGCAGTACTTC
abundance: few; d_gene: -; v_gene: TRBV24-1; j_gene: TRBJ1-2; CDR3aa: CATSGGSNYGYTF; CDR3nt: TGTGCCACCAGTGGAGGGTCTAACTATGGCTACACCTTC
abundance: many; d_gene: TRBD1; v_gene: TRBV20-1; j_gene: TRBJ1-2; CDR3aa: CSKWTGRYGYTF; CDR3nt: TGCAGTAAATGGACAGGGCGTTATGGCTACACCTTC
abundance: few; d_gene: TRBD1; v_gene: TRBV5-1; j_gene: TRBJ2-7; CDR3aa: CASSRQGNQEQYF; CDR3nt: TGCGCCAGCAGCAGACAGGGGAACCAAGAGCAGTACTTC
abundance: -; d_gene: -; v_gene: TRBV7-2; j_gene: TRBJ1-3; CDR3aa: CASNFQGGGNTIYF; CDR3nt: TGTGCCAGCAACTTTCAGGGAGGAGGAAACACCATATATTTT